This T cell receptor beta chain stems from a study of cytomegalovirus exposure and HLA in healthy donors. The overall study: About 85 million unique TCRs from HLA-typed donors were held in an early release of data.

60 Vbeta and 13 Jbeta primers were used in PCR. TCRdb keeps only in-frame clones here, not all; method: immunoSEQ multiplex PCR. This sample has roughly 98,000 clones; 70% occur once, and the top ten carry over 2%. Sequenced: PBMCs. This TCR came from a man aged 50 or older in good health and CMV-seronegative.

The CDR3 loop is CASSYSLDSQQYEQYF. The CDR3 region has the DNA TGTGCCAGCAGTTACTCGTTGGACAGTCAACAATACGAGCAGTACTTC. The chain has TRBV6-5 and TRBJ2-7; maybe TRBD1 (6 bases). The V gene lost 0 bases and the J gene lost 4 bases, with 16 bases spanning the gap. CDR3 length equals 16 residues. CDR1 and CDR2 from the germline V gene are MNHEY and SVGAGI.